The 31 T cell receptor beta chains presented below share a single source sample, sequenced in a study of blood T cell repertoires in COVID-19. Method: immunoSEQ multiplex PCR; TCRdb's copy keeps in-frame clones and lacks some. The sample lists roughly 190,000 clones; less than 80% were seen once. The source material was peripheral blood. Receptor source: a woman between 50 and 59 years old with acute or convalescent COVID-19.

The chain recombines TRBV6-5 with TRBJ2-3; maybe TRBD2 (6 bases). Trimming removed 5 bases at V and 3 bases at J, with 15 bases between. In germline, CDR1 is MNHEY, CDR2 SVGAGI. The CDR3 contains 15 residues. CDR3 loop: CASSRRELGTDTQYF. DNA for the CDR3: TGTGCCAGCAGTCGGCGGGAATTAGGGACAGATACGCAGTATTTT.

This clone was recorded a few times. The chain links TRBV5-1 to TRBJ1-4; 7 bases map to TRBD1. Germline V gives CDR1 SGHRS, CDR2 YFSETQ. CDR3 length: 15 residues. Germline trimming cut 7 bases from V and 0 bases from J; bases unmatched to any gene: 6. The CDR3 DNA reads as TGCGCCAGCCGGGACAGCCTTGCAACTAATGAAAAACTGTTTTTT. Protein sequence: CASRDSLATNEKLFF. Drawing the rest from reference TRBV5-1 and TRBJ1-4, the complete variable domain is KAGVTQTPRYLIKTRGQQVTLSCSPISGHRSVSWYQQTPGQGLQFLFEYFSETQRNKGNFPGRFSGRQFSNSRSEMNVSTLELGDSALYLCASRDSLATNEKLFFGSGTQLSVL.

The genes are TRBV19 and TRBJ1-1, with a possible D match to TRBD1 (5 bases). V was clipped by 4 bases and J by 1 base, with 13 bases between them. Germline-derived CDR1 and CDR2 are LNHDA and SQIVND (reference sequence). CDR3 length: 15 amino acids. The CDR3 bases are TGTGCCAGTAGTACAGGGAAAACATGGAACACTGAAGCTTTCTTT. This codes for CASSTGKTWNTEAFF.

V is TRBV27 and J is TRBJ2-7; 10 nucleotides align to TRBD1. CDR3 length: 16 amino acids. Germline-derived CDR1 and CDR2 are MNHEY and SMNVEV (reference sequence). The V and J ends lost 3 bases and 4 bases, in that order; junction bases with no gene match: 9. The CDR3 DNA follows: TGTGCCAGCAGTTTGGGGGGGACAGGGGTCCGGTACGAGCAGTACTTC. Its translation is CASSLGGTGVRYEQYF.

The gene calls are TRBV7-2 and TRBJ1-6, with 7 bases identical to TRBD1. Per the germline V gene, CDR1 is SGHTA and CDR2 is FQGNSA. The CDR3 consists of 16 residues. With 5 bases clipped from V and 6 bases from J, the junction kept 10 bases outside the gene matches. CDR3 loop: CASSIDRANLNSPLHF. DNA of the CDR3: TGTGCCAGCAGCATTGACAGGGCGAACCTTAATTCACCCCTCCACTTT.

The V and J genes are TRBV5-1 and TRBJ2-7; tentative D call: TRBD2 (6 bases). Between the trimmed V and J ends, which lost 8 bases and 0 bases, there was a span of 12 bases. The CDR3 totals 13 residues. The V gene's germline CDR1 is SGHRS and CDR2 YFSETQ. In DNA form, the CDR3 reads TGCGCCAGTCGGACTACGAGCTCCTACGAGCAGTACTTC. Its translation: CASRTTSSYEQYF.

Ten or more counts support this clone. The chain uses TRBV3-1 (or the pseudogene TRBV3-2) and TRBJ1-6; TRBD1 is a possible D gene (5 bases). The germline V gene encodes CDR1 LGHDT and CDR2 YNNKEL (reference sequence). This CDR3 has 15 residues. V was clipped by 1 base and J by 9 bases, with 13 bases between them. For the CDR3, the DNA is TGTGCCAGCAGCCAAGGAATACAAAGGGGTTCACCCCTCCACTTT. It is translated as CASSQGIQRGSPLHF.

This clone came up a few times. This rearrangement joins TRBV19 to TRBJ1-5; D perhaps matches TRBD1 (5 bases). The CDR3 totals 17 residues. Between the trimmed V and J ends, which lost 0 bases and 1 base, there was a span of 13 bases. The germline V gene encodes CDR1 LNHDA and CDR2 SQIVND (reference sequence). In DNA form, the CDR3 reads TGTGCCAGTAGTATAGATACCGGGGGTCGGAGCAATCAGCCCCAGCATTTT. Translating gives CASSIDTGGRSNQPQHF. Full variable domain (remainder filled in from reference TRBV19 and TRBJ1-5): DGGITQSPKYLFRKEGQNVTLSCEQNLNHDAMYWYRQDPGQGLRLIYYSQIVNDFQKGDIAEGYSVSREKKESFPLTVTSAQKNPTAFYLCASSIDTGGRSNQPQHFGDGTRLSIL.

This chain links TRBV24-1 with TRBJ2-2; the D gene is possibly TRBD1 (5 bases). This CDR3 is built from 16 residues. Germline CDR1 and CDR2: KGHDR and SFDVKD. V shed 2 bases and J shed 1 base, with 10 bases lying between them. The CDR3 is CATSDWTPKNTGELFF. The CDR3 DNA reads TGTGCCACCAGTGATTGGACACCTAAGAACACCGGGGAGCTGTTTTTT.

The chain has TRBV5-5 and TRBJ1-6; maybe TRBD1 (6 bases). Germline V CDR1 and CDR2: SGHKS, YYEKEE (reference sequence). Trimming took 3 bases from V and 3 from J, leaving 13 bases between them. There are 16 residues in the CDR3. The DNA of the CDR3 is TGTGCCAGCAGCTCTCCAGGGGTGCTCTATAATTCACCCCTCCACTTT. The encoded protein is CASSSPGVLYNSPLHF.

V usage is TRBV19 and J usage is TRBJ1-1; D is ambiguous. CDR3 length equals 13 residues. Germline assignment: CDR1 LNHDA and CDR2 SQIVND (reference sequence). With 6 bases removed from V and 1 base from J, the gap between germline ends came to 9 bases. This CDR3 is CASRYNANTEAFF. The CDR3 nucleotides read TGTGCCAGTAGGTACAATGCGAACACTGAAGCTTTCTTT.

The CDR3 loop is CASSFKGQGVYGYTF. The CDR3 bases are TGTGCCAGCAGCTTCAAGGGGCAGGGGGTCTATGGCTACACCTTC. The chain is built from TRBV5-6 and TRBJ1-2; 7 nucleotides agree with TRBD1. This CDR3 is built from 15 residues. Trimming took 2 bases from V and 4 from J; bases not matched to a gene: 8. Germline V CDR1 and CDR2: SGHDT, YYEEEE.

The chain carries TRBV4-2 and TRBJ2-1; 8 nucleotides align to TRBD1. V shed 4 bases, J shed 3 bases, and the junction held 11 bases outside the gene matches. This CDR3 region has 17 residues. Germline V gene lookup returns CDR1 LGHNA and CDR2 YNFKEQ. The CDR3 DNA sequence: TGTGCCAGCAGCCCGAAGGAGGGACAGGACCTCTACAATGAGCAGTTCTTC. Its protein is CASSPKEGQDLYNEQFF.

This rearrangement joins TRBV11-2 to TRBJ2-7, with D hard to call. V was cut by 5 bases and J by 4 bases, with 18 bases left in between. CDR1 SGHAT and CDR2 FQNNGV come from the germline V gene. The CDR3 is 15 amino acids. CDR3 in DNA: TGTGCCAGCAGCCCCGACTCGGTCGGATTTTACGAGCAGTACTTC. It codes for CASSPDSVGFYEQYF.

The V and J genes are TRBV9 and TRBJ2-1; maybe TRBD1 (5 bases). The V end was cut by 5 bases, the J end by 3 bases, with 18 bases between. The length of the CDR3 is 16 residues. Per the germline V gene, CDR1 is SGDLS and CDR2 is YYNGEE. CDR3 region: CASSPRGAGNYNEQFF. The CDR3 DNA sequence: TGTGCCAGCAGTCCCCGTGGGGCAGGGAACTACAATGAGCAGTTCTTC.

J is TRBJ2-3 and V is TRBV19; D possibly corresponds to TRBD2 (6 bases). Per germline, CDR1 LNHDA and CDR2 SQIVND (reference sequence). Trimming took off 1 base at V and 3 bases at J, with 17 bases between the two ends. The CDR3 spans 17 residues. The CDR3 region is CASSIVPGAGTTDTQYF. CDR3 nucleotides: TGTGCCAGTAGTATAGTTCCTGGGGCGGGGACGACAGATACGCAGTATTTT.

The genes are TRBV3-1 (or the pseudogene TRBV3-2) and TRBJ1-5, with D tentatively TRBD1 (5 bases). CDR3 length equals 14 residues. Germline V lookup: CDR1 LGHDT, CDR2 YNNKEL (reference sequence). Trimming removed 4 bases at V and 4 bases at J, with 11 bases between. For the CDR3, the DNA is TGTGCCAGCAGCCCGGACATTGGAAATCAGCCCCAGCATTTT. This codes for CASSPDIGNQPQHF.

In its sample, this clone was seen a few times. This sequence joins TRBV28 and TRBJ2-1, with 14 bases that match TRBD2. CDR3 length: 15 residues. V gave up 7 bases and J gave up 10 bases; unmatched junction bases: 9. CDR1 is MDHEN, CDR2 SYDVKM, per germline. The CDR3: CASTSQGTSGREQFF. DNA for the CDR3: TGTGCCAGCACCTCCCAGGGGACTAGCGGGAGAGAGCAGTTCTTC.

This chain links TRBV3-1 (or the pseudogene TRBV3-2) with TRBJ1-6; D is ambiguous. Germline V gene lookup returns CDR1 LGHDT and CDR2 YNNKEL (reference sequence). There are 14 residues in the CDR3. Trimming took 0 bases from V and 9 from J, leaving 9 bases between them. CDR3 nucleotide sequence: TGTGCCAGCAGCCAAGAGTTTAGGAGTTCACCCCTCCACTTT. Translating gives CASSQEFRSSPLHF.

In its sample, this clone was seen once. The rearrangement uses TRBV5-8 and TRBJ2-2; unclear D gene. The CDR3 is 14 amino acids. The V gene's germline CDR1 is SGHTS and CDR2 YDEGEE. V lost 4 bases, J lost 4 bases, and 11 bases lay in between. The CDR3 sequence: CASSRDSVTGELFF. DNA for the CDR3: TGTGCCAGCAGCCGAGATTCGGTCACCGGGGAGCTGTTTTTT.

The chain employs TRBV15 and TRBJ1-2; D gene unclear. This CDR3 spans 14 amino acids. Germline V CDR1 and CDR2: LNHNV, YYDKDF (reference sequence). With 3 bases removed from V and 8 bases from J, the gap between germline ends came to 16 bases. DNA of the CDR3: TGTGCCACCAGCAGGCGGGAGGCTTTGAAGGGCTACACCTTC. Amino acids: CATSRREALKGYTF. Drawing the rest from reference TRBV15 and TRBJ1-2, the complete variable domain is DAMVIQNPRYQVTQFGKPVTLSCSQTLNHNVMYWYQQKSSQAPKLLFHYYDKDFNNEADTPDNFQSRRPNTSFCFLDIRSPGLGDTAMYLCATSRREALKGYTFGSGTRLTVV.

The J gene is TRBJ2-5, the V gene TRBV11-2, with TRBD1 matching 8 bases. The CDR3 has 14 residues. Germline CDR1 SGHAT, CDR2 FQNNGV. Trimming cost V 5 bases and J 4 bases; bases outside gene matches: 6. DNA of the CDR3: TGTGCCAGCAGCCGTCACACAGGGGGAGAGACCCAGTACTTC. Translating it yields CASSRHTGGETQYF.

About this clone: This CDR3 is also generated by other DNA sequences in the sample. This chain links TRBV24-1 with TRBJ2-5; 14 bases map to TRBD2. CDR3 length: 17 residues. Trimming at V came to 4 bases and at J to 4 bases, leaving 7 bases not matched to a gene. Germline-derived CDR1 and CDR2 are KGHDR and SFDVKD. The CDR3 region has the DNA TGTGCCACCAGTGACCCGGGACTAGCGGGAGTAAGAGAGACCCAGTACTTC. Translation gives CATSDPGLAGVRETQYF.

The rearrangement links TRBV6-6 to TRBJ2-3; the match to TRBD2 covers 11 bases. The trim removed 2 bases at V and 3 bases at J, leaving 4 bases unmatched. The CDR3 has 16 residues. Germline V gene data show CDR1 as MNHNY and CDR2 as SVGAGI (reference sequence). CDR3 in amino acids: CASSYRASGRTDTQYF. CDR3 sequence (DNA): TGTGCCAGCAGTTACCGGGCTAGCGGGAGGACAGATACGCAGTATTTT.

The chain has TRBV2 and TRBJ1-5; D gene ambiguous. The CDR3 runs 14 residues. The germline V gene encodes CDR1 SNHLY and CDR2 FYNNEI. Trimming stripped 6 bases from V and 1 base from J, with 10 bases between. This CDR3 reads CASSRVASNQPQHF. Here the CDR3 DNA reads TGTGCCAGCAGCCGAGTAGCGAGCAATCAGCCCCAGCATTTT.

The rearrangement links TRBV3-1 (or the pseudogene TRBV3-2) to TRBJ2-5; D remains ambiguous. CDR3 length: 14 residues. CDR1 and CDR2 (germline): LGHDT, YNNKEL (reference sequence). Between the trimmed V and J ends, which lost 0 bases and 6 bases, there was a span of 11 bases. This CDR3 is CASSQDTVVKTQYF. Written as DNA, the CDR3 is TGTGCCAGCAGCCAAGATACGGTGGTAAAGACCCAGTACTTC.

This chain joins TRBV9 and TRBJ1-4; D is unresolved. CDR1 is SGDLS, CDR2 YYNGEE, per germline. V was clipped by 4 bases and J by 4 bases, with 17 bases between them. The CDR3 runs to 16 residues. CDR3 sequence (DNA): TGTGCCAGCAGCCCCACGTCCCCGGGAGGTAATGAAAAACTGTTTTTT. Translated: CASSPTSPGGNEKLFF.

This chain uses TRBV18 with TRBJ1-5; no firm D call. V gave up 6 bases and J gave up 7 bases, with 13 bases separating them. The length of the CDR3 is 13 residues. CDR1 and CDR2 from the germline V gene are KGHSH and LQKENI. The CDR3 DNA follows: TGTGCCAGCTCGCGAGACACCAAACAGCCCCAGCATTTT. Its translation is CASSRDTKQPQHF.

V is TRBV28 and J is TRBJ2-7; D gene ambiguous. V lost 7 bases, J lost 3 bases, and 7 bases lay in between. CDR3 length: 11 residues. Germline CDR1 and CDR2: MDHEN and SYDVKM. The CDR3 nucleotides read TGTGCCAGCACCACTCTCTACGAGCAGTACTTC. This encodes CASTTLYEQYF.

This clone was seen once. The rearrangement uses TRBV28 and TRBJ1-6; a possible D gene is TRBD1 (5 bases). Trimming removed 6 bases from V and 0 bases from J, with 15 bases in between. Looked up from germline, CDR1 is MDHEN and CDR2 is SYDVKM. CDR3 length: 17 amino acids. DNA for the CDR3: TGTGCCAGCAGGATGGGCGGGAGGGGCTCCTATAATTCACCCCTCCACTTT. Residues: CASRMGGRGSYNSPLHF. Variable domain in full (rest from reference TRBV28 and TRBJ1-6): DVKVTQSSRYLVKRTGEKVFLECVQDMDHENMFWYRQDPGLGLRLIYFSYDVKMKEKGDIPEGYSVSREKKERFSLILESASTNQTSMYLCASRMGGRGSYNSPLHFGNGTRLTVT.

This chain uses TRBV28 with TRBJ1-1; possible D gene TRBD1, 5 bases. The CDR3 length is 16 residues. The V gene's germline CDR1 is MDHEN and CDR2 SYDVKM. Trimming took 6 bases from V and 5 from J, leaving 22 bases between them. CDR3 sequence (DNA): TGTGCCAGCAGCCCTTATGGGTCACCCGGGGGGACTGAAGCTTTCTTT. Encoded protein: CASSPYGSPGGTEAFF.